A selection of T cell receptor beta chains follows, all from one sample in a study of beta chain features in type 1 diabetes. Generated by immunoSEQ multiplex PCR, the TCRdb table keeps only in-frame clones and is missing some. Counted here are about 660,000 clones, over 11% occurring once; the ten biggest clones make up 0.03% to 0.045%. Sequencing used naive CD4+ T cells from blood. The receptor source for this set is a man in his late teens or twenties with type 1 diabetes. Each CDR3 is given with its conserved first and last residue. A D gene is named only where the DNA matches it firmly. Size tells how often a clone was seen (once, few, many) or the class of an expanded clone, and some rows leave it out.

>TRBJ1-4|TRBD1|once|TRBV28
CASTPGRGSVKLFF
TGTGCCAGCACCCCAGGCAGGGGGTCGGTAAAACTGTTTTTT
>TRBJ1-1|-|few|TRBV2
CASSEDRYEAFF
TGTGCCAGCAGTGAAGACAGGTATGAAGCTTTCTTT
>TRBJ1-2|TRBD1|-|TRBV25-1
CASSVQGANYGYTF
TGTGCCAGCAGTGTACAGGGGGCTAACTATGGCTACACCTTC
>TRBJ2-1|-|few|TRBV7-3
CATSKGSYNEQFF
TGTGCCACCTCGAAAGGCTCCTACAATGAGCAGTTCTTC
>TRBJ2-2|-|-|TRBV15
CATSRPRGDRAGELFF
TGTGCCACCAGCCGCCCGAGGGGGGATCGGGCCGGGGAGCTGTTTTTT
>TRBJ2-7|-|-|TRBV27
CASSHRDKSYEQYF
TGTGCCAGCAGTCACCGGGACAAATCATACGAGCAGTACTTC
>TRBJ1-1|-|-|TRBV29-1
CSVEGSGGVTEAFF
TGCAGCGTTGAAGGTTCTGGAGGGGTGACTGAAGCTTTCTTT
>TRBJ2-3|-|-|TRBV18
CASSPMYEDTQYF
TGTGCCAGCTCACCAATGTATGAAGATACGCAGTATTTT
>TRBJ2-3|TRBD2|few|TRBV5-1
CASSPGLADRMDTQYF
TGCGCCAGCAGCCCGGGACTAGCGGACCGGATGGATACGCAGTATTTT
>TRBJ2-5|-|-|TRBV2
CASSARGETQYF
TGTGCCAGCAGTGCGAGGGGGGAGACCCAGTACTTC
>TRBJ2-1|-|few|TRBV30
CAWIGKGIRWSYNEQFF
TGTGCCTGGATTGGTAAGGGGATCCGATGGTCCTACAATGAGCAGTTCTTC
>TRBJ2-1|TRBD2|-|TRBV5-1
CASSLGAGISYNEQFF
TGCGCCAGCAGCTTAGGAGCGGGGATCTCCTACAATGAGCAGTTCTTC
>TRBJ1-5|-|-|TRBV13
CASSYRKDQPQHF
TGTGCCAGCAGCTACCGGAAGGATCAGCCCCAGCATTTT
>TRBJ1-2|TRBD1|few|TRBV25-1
CASSESPGQGAGGYTF
TGTGCCAGCAGTGAATCCCCGGGACAGGGGGCGGGAGGCTACACCTTC
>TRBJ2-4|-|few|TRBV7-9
CASSAGRGNIQYF
TGTGCCAGCAGCGCCGGTCGGGGGAACATTCAGTACTTC
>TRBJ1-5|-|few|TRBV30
CAWEGQDRGPQHF
TGTGCCTGGGAGGGGCAGGACCGGGGACCCCAGCATTTT
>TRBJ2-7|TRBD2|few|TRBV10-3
CAISDATRLAGAPEQYF
TGTGCCATCAGTGATGCCACCCGACTAGCGGGAGCCCCAGAGCAGTACTTC
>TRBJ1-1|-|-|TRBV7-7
CVLAASGPPGAEAFF
TGTGTGCTAGCAGCTTCGGGACCCCCGGGGGCTGAAGCTTTCTTT
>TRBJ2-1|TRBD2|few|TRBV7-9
CASSPGTSGSYEQFF
TGTGCCAGCAGCCCCGGGACTAGCGGGAGTTATGAGCAGTTCTTC
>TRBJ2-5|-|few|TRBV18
CASSRNPGDGGQETQYF
TGTGCCAGCTCACGAAACCCGGGAGACGGGGGCCAAGAGACCCAGTACTTC
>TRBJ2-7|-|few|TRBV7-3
CASSPTDSSYEQYF
TGTGCCAGCAGCCCGACAGATAGCTCCTACGAGCAGTACTTC
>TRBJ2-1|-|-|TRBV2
CASLKKRSSSYNEQFF
TGTGCCAGCCTCAAGAAGCGGTCAAGCTCCTACAATGAGCAGTTCTTC
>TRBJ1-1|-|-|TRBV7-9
CASSLAAATTEAFF
TGTGCCAGCAGCTTAGCGGCGGCCACCACTGAAGCTTTCTTT
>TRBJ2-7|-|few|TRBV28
CASSSQVPTYEQYF
TGTGCCAGCAGTTCCCAAGTGCCCACCTACGAGCAGTACTTC
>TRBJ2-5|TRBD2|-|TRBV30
CACTGLAGVGETQYF
TGTGCCTGTACGGGACTAGCGGGAGTAGGGGAGACCCAGTACTTC
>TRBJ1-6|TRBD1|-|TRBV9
CASSVAATGNSPLHF
TGTGCCAGCAGCGTAGCTGCGACAGGGAATTCACCCCTCCACTTT
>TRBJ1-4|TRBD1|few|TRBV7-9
CASSRDRGGNEKLFF
TGTGCCAGCAGCCGTGACAGGGGCGGGAATGAAAAACTGTTTTTT
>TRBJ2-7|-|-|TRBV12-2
CASRLGGELVSNEQYF
TGTGCAAGTCGCTTAGGGGGTGAACTAGTTTCTAACGAGCAGTACTTC
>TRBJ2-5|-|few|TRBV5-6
CASSFSAPETQYF
TGTGCCAGCAGCTTCTCAGCCCCGGAGACCCAGTACTTC
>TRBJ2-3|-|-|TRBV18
CASSPPQETDTQYF
TGTGCCAGCTCACCACCACAGGAGACAGATACGCAGTATTTT
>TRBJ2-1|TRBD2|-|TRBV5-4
CASSPGAGTSENEQFF
TGTGCCAGCAGCCCTGGTGCCGGGACTAGCGAAAATGAGCAGTTCTTC
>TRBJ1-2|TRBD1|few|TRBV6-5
CASTGSRDRLYGYTF
TGTGCCAGCACAGGATCCCGGGACAGACTATATGGCTACACCTTC
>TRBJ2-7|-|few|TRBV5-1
CASSFTTGSLSYEQYF
TGCGCCAGCAGCTTCACCACAGGTTCTCTTTCCTACGAGCAGTACTTC
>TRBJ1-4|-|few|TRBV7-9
CASTDRTFGEGLFF
TGTGCCAGCACCGACCGGACGTTTGGTGAAGGACTGTTTTTT
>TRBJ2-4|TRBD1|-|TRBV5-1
CASSDPSGTALNIQYF
TGCGCCAGCAGCGATCCCTCCGGGACAGCTTTAAACATTCAGTACTTC
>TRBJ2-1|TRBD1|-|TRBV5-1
CASSYSTGGKGNEQFF
TGCGCCAGCAGCTACTCGACAGGGGGTAAGGGAAATGAGCAGTTCTTC
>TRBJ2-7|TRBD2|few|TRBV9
CASGLAGVEQYF
TGTGCCAGTGGACTAGCGGGAGTCGAGCAGTACTTC